This T cell receptor beta chain is from a study of T-cell reconstitution after alpha-beta-depleted transplantation in children. Unique molecular identifiers were used in preparing the TCRbeta library. TCRdb re-called the PCR reads through MiXCR, storing one row per CDR3 protein. Here the sample spans about 400,000 distinct CDR3 sequences, about an eighth being singletons. Germline values: CDR1 SEHNR, CDR2 FQNEAQ (reference sequence). With 2 bases removed from V and 8 bases from J, the gap between germline ends came to 12 bases. CDR3 length: 13 residues. This clonotype was counted only a few times. The V call is TRBV7-9, the J call TRBJ1-2; D remains ambiguous. This sequence was found in a human donor who donated a stem cell graft to a child with Fanconi anemia. The material was PBMCs, obtained from the stem cell graft. The CDR3 is CASSLLVREGYTF. The CDR3 region has the DNA TGTGCCAGCAGCTTACTGGTGAGAGAGGGCTACACCTTC.